This T cell receptor beta chain was retrieved from a study of identical twins (dated by TCRdb to 2016 to 2017). Broadly, across the study: To test whether fetal clonotypes persist, the study used deep sequencing on TCR alpha and beta repertoires from monozygotic twins, unrelated adults of various ages, and cord blood. To rule out contamination, replicate twin experiments were performed at different times with different library preparation protocols. The paper as a whole reports these results and caveats: Because the same donors could not be followed over many years, the conclusions depended on cross-sectional statistical analysis. Zero-insertion analyses could be partly confounded by invariant T cells such as MAIT and iNKT, although diverse VJ usage argued against such confounding for most clonotypes. The excess sharing between twins in beta out-of-frame sequences was weaker because fewer shared sequences reduced the signal-to-noise ratio. Abundant cord blood beta clonotypes carried fewer insertions; young adult naive repertoires showed a weaker similar trend, while memory repertoires showed none. Out-of-frame TCR alpha sharing in monozygotic twins was systematically underestimated by recombination models, whereas sharing between unrelated individuals was in agreement with the recombination models. Compared with coincidental sharing between unrelated individuals, out-of-frame TCR alpha sequences shared between twins showed an excess of sequences with low generation probability.

All donors were healthy Caucasians. Three pairs of female monozygotic twins, all aged about 18 to 30 years, made up the twin cohort. Positive isolation kits from Invitrogen were used to isolate the CD4+ and CD8+ T cell populations. Libraries were constructed by 5' RACE. Sequencing relied on an Illumina HiSeq 2000. A universal primer binding site was added through template switching, and the final cDNA carried a unique molecular identifier so that TCR cDNA molecules could be counted accurately. First-strand cDNA for TCR alpha and beta chains was synthesized from specific primers in the conserved constant-segment region. Each cDNA library was double barcoded, with a SMART-Mk sample barcode plus Illumina barcodes, to control for contamination. Two successive PCR steps introduced TruSeq adapter sequences along with Illumina sample barcodes. The Illumina HiSeq platform was used with custom primers to sequence TCR alpha and beta cDNA libraries. As for the original processing: MiGEC processed the raw reads to extract unique molecular identifiers, while MiXCR was used to determine the CDR3 positions. Recombination models were inferred per individual with the repgenHMM and IGoR tools using an EM algorithm. Shared clonotypes were analyzed with the tcR package in R, and sharing was normalized by the product of cloneset sizes. To study raw recombination free of thymic and clonal selection effects, out-of-frame nonproductive sequences were analyzed. TCRdb cleaned the public reads at Q25 with fastp, built clones with MiXCR and kept in-frame beta chains. Rows merge per CDR3 protein into single entries with the most common DNA and genes. These V and J calls are TCRdb output, not the study's own analysis. The sample contains hundreds of thousands of distinct CDR3 sequences, 20% to 25% of them found a single time. Roughly 2.8% of the sample lies in the top ten.

The germline V gene provides CDR1 SGHRS and CDR2 YFSETQ. The CDR3 spans 13 residues, from the cysteine through the phenylalanine. The CDR3 DNA has 39 bases and is translated from base 1. The V end loses 2 bases and the J end loses 8 bases, and a stretch of 11 bases separates them. Notes on this clonotype: Its antigen remains unidentified. Within one base of it there is no much larger clone, and no base qualities were kept.

These data were also reused for a study on T cells expressing NK-cell markers. According to the second study: Under 10 donors provided sorted CD3+CD56+NKG2C+, CD3+CD56+NKG2C- and CD3+CD56-NKG2C+ T-cell subsets, whose TCR beta-chain repertoires were profiled. Of the eight sequenced donors, seven were found to be HCMV-seropositive and one was found to be HCMV-seronegative. In several experiments an anti-gammadeltaTCR antibody was added to restrict sorting to alphabetaTCR-expressing T cells. For about 6 donors, the dominant CD3+CD56+NKG2C+ clonotypes were among the top 10 CD8+ clonotypes and accounted for roughly 1.0-8% of CD8+ T cells. Those dominant clonotypes were again the most abundant among CD3+CD56-NKG2C+ cells in a few donors, at about 25-65%. Whether the expanded NKG2C-expressing T cell clones were specific for HCMV antigens was left unclear. All eight donors whose samples were sequenced were randomly selected healthy volunteers, three of them men and five women. To determine HCMV serostatus, a commercial ELISA kit was used to detect HCMV-specific IgG in serum. MIGEC was used to demultiplex reads and group reads by UMI, and MiTCR was used to assemble and quantify clonotypes. Only TCR cDNA sequences supported by at least two reads were kept to exclude erroneous sequences. The tcR package was used for downstream repertoire analysis, and clonotypes were matched between fractions using CDR3 nucleotide sequence together with V segment. VDJmatch was used to annotate antigen specificity against VDJdb, with one amino acid substitution in CDR3 allowed.

Recombination linked TRBV5-1 to TRBJ2-1; a tentative D match to TRBD1 spans 5 bases. This TCR was sampled from a woman younger than 35 in good health. The sample was CD4+ T cells sorted from blood. In nucleotides, the sequence is TGCGCCAGCAGCTTTCAGGGATATGATGAGCAGTTCTTC. It translates as CASSFQGYDEQFF.